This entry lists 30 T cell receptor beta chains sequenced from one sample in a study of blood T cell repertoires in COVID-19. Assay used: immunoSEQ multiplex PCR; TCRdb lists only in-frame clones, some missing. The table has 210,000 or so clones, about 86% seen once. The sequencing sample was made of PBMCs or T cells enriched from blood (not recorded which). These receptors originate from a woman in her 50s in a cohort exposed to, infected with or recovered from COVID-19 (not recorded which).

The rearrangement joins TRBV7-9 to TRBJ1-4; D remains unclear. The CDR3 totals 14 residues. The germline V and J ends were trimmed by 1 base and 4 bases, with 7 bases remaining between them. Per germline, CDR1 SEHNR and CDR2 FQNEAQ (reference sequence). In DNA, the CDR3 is TGTGCCAGCAGCTTAGAACTGTTTAATGAAAAACTGTTTTTT. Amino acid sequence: CASSLELFNEKLFF.

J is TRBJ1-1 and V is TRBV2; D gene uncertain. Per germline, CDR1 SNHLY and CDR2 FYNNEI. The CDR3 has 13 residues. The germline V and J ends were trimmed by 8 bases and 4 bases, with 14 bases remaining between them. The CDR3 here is CASGENLGTEAFF. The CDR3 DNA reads TGTGCCAGCGGGGAGAACCTGGGCACTGAAGCTTTCTTT.

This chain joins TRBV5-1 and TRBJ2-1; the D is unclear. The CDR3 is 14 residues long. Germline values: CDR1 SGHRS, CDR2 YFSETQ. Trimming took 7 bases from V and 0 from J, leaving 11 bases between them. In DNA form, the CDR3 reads TGCGCCAGCGGTCCGGGTAGCTCCTACAATGAGCAGTTCTTC. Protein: CASGPGSSYNEQFF.

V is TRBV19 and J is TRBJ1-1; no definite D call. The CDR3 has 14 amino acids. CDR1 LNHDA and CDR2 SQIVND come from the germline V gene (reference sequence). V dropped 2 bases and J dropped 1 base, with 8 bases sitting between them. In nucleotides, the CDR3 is TGTGCCAGTAGTATACTCCTATCGAACACTGAAGCTTTCTTT. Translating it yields CASSILLSNTEAFF.

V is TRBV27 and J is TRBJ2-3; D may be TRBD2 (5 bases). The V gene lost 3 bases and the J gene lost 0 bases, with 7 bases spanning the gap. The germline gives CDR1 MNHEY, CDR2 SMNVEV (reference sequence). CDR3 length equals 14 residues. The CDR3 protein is CASSFAGSTDTQYF. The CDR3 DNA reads TGTGCCAGCAGTTTTGCGGGTAGCACAGATACGCAGTATTTT.

DNA of the CDR3: TGTGCCAGCAGTTTTTGGAGATTGAGGGATTCACCCCTCCACTTT. This codes for CASSFWRLRDSPLHF. The rearrangement links TRBV28 to TRBJ1-6; D is undetermined. The CDR3 sequence is 15 residues long. V lost 3 bases, J lost 8 bases, and 14 bases lay in between. Germline values: CDR1 MDHEN, CDR2 SYDVKM.

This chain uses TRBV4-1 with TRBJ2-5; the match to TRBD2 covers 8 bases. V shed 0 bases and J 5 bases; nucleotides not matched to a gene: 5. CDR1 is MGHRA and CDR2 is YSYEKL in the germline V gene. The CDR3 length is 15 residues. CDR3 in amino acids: CASSQDGGGLETQYF. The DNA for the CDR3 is TGCGCCAGCAGCCAAGATGGCGGGGGGCTGGAGACCCAGTACTTC.

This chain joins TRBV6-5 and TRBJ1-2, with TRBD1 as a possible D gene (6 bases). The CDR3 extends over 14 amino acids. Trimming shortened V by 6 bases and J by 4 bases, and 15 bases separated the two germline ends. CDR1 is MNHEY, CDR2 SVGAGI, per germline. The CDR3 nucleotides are TGTGCCAGCAGAACCGGGACACCAGTCTATGGCTACACCTTC. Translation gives CASRTGTPVYGYTF.

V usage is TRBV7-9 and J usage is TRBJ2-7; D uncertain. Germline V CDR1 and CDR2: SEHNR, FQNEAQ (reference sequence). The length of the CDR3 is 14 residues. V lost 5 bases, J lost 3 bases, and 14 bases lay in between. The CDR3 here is CASSLTMNYYEQYF. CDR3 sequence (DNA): TGTGCCAGCAGCCTCACGATGAACTACTACGAGCAGTACTTC.

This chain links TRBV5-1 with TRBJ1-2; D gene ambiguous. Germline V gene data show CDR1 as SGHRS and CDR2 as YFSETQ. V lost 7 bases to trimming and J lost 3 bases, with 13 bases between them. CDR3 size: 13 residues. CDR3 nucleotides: TGCGCCAGCGGCCAGCCGGGTTACTATGGCTACACCTTC. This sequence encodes CASGQPGYYGYTF.

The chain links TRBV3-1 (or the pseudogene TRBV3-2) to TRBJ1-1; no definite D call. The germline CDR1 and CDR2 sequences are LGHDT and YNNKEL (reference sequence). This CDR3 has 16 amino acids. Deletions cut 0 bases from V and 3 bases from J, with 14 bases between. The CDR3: CASSQDVGLEDTEAFF. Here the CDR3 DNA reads TGTGCCAGCAGCCAAGATGTTGGGCTGGAGGACACTGAAGCTTTCTTT.

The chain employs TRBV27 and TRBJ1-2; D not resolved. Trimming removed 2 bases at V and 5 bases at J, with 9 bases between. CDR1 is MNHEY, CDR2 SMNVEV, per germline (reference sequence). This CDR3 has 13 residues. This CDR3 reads CASSLSFFYGYTF. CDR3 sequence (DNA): TGTGCCAGCAGTTTAAGCTTCTTTTATGGCTACACCTTC.

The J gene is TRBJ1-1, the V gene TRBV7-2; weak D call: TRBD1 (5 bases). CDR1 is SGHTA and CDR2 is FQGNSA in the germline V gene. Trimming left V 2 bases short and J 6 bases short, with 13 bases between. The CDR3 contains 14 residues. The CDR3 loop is CASSLPGGGSEAFF. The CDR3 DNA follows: TGTGCCAGCAGCTTACCCGGGGGTGGGTCTGAAGCTTTCTTT. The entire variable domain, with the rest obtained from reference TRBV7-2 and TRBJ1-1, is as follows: GAGVSQSPSNKVTEKGKDVELRCDPISGHTALYWYRQSLGQGLEFLIYFQGNSAPDKSGLPSDRFSAERTGGSVSTLTIQRTQQEDSAVYLCASSLPGGGSEAFFGQGTRLTVV.

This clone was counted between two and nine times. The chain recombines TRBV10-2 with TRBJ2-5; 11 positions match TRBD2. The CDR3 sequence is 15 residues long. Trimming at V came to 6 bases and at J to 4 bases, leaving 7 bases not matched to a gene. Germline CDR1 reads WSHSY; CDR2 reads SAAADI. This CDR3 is CASSPGTSGRETQYF. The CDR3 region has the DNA TGCGCCAGCAGCCCCGGGACTAGCGGACGAGAGACCCAGTACTTC.

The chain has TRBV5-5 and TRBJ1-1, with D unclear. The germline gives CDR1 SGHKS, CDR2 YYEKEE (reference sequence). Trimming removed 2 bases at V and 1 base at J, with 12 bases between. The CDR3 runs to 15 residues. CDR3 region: CASSLRPQENTEAFF. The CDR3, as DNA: TGTGCCAGCAGCTTACGTCCGCAGGAGAACACTGAAGCTTTCTTT.

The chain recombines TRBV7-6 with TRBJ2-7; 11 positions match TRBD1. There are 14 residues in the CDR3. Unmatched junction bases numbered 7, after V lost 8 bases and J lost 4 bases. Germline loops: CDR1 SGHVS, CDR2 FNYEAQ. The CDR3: CASGPGTGGYEQYF. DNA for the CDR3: TGTGCCAGCGGCCCCGGGACAGGGGGGTACGAGCAGTACTTC.

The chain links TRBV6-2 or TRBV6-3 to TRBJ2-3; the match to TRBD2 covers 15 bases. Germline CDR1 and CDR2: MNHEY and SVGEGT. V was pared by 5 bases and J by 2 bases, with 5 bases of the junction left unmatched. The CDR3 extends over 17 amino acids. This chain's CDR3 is CASSPGTSGGNTDTQYF. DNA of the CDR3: TGTGCCAGCAGTCCCGGGACTAGCGGGGGGAACACAGATACGCAGTATTTT.

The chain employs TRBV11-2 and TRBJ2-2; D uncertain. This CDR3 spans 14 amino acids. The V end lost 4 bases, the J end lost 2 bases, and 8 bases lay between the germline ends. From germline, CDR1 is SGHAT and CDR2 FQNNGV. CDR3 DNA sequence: TGTGCCAGCAGCTCGACGGGTAACACCGGGGAGCTGTTTTTT. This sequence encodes CASSSTGNTGELFF. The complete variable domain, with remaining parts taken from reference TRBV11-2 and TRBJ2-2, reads EAGVAQSPRYKIIEKRQSVAFWCNPISGHATLYWYQQILGQGPKLLIQFQNNGVVDDSQLPKDRFSAERLKGVDSTLKIQPAKLEDSAVYLCASSSTGNTGELFFGEGSRLTVL.

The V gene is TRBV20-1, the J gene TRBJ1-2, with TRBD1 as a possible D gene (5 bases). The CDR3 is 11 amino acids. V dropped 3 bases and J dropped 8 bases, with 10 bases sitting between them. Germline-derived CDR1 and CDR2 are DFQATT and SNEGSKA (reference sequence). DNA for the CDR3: TGCAGTGCTAGCCAGGGTATGGGCTACACCTTC. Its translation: CSASQGMGYTF.

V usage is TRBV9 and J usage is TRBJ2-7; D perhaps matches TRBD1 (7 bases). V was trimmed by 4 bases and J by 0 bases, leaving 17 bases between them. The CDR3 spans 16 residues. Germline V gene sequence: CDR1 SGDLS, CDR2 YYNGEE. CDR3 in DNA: TGTGCCAGCAGCCCGAGGGGGGACAGAAACTCCTACGAGCAGTACTTC. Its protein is CASSPRGDRNSYEQYF.

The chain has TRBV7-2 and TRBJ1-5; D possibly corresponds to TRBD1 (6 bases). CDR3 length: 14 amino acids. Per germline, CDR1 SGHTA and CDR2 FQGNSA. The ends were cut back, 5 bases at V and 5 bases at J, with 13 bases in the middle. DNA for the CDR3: TGTGCCAGCAGCCGGGGGGCCGTCTATCAGCCCCAGCATTTT. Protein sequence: CASSRGAVYQPQHF.

In DNA, the CDR3 is TGTGCCAGCAGTTTGTGGTACTCCGGGGAGCTGTTTTTT. Translating it yields CASSLWYSGELFF. V gene TRBV6-5 combines with J gene TRBJ2-2, with unresolved D. Germline V gene lookup returns CDR1 MNHEY and CDR2 SVGAGI. The CDR3 spans 13 residues. Trimming stripped 4 bases from V and 6 bases from J, with 9 bases between.

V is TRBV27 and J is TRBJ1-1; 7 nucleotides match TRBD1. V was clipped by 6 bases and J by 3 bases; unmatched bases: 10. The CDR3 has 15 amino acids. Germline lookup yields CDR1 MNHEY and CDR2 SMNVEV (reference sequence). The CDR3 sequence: CASRHTTGDYTEAFF. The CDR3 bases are TGTGCCAGCAGGCATACAACAGGGGATTACACTGAAGCTTTCTTT.

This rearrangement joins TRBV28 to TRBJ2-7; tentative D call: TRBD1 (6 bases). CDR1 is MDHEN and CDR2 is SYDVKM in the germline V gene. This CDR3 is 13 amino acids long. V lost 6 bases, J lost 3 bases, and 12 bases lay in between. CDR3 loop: CASRRTELYEQYF. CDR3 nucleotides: TGTGCCAGCAGAAGGACAGAACTCTACGAGCAGTACTTC. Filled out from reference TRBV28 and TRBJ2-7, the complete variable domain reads DVKVTQSSRYLVKRTGEKVFLECVQDMDHENMFWYRQDPGLGLRLIYFSYDVKMKEKGDIPEGYSVSREKKERFSLILESASTNQTSMYLCASRRTELYEQYFGPGTRLTVT.

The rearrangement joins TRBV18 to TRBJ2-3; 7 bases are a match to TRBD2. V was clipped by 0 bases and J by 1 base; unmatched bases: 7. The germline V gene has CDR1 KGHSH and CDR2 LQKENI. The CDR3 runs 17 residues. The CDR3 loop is CASSPPLSGAGTDTQYF. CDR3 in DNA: TGTGCCAGCTCACCACCCTTGAGCGGGGCGGGCACAGATACGCAGTATTTT.

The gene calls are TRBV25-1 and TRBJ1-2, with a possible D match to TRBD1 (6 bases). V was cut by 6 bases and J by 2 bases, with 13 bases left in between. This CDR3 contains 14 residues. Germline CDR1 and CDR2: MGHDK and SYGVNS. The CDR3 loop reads CASRSGHINYGYTF. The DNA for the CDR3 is TGTGCCAGCAGGTCGGGACACATAAACTATGGCTACACCTTC.

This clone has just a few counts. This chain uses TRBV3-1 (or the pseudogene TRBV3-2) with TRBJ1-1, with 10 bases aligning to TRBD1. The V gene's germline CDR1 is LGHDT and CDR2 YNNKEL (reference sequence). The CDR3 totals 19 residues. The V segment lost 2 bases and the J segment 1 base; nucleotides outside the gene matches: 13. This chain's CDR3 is CASSQQPGQGFFRNTEAFF. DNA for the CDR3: TGTGCCAGCAGCCAACAACCGGGACAGGGGTTTTTTCGGAACACTGAAGCTTTCTTT.

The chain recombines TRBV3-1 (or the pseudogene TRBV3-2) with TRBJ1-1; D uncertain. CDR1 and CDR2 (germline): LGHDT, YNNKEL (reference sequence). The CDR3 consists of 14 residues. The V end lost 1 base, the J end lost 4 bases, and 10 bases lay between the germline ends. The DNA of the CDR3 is TGTGCCAGCAGCCAAGTTTTAAGTAGCACTGAAGCTTTCTTT. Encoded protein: CASSQVLSSTEAFF.

In nucleotides, the CDR3 is TGTGCCAGCTCAGCAGGACATGGAGACTATGGCTACACCTTC. Protein sequence: CASSAGHGDYGYTF. This chain connects TRBV18 to TRBJ1-2, with TRBD1 as a possible D gene (5 bases). Germline values: CDR1 KGHSH, CDR2 LQKENI. This CDR3 contains 14 residues. Trimming took off 5 bases at V and 3 bases at J, with 13 bases between the two ends.

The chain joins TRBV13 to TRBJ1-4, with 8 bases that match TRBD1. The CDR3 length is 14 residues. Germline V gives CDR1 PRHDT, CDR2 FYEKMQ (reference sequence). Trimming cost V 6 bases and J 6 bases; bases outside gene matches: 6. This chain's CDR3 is CASRSTGGDEKLFF. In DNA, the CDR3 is TGTGCCAGCAGATCCACAGGGGGTGATGAAAAACTGTTTTTT.